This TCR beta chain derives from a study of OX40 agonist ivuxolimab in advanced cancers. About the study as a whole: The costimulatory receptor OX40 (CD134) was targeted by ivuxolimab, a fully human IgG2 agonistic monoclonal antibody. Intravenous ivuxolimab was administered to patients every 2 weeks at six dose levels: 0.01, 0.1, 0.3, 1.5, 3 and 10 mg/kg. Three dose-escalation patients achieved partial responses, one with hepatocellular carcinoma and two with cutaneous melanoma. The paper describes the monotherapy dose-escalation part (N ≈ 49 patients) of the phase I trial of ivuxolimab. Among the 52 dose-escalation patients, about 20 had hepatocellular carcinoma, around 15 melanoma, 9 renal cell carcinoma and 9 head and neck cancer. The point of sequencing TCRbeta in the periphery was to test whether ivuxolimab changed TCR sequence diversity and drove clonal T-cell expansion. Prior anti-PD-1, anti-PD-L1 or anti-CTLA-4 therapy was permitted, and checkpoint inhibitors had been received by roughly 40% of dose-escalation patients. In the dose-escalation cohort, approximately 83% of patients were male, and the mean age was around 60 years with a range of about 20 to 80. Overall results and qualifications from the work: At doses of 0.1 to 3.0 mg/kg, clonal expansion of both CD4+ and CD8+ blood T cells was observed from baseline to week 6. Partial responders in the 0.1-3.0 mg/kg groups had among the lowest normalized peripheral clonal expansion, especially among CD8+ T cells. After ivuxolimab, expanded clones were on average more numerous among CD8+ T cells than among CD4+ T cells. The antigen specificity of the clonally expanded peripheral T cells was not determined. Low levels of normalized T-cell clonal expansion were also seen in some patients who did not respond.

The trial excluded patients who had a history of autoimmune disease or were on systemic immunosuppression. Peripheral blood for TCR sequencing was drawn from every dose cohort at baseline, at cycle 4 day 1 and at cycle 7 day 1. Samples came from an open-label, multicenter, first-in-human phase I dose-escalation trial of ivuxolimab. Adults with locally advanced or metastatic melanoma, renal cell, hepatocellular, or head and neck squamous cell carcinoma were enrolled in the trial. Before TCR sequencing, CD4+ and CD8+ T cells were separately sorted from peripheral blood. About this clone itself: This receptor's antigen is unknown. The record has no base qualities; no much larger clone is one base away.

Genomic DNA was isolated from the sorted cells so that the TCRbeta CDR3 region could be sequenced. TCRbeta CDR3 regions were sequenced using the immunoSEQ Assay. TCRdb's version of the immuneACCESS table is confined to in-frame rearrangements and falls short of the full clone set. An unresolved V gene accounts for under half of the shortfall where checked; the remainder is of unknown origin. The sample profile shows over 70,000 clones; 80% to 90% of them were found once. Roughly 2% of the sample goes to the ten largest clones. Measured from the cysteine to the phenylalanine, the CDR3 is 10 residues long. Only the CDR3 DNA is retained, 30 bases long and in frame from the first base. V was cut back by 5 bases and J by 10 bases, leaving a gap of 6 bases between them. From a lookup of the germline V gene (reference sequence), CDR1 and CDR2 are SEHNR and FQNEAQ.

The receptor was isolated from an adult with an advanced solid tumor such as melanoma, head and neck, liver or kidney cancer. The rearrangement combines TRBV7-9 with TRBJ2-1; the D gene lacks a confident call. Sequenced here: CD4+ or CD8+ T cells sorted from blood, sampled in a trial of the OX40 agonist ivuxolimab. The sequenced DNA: TGTGCCAGCAGCCCTGAAGAGCAGTTCTTC. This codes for CASSPEEQFF.